Listed below are T cell receptor beta chains from one sample, sequenced in a study of CD8+ T cells in alopecia areata. Here immunoSEQ multiplex PCR was the method, and the copy in TCRdb shows in-frame clones only, minus some. Among 180,000 or so clones listed, roughly 60% were seen once. This specimen was CD4+ T cells sorted from blood, taken at week 0. The source is a human donor with alopecia areata. Each CDR3 is given with its conserved first and last residue. The order of the fields is D gene, J gene, clone size, V gene, CDR3 DNA, CDR3 protein. The D gene is left open where the match is weak. Not all rows give a size; the values are once, few, many and, for expanded clones, a class.

>.|TRBJ2-3|.|TRBV7-2
TGTGCCAGCAGCTTAGTACCAGATACGCAGTATTTT
CASSLVPDTQYF
>.|TRBJ2-5|.|TRBV29-1
TGCAGCGTCGTCAGAAACCTTTTGGGGCTTCAAGAGACCCAGTACTTC
CSVVRNLLGLQETQYF
>.|TRBJ2-3|.|TRBV4-3
TGCGCCAGCAGCCAATCGGGGGGCTCCCCGCCAGGGGATACGCAGTATTTT
CASSQSGGSPPGDTQYF
>.|TRBJ1-1|.|TRBV20-1
TGCAGTGCCACGAACACTGAAGCTTTCTTT
CSATNTEAFF
>.|TRBJ2-7|few|TRBV27
TGTGCCAGCAGAACGGAGACAGCTGCCTACGAGCAGTACTTC
CASRTETAAYEQYF
>TRBD1|TRBJ2-7|.|TRBV29-1
TGCAGCGTGGGACAGGAAAACTCCTACGAGCAGTACTTC
CSVGQENSYEQYF
>.|TRBJ1-1|once|TRBV29-1
TGCAGCGTTGCTAGTCGACTGGGGAACACTGAAGCTTTCTTT
CSVASRLGNTEAFF
>.|TRBJ1-1|.|TRBV7-3
TGTGCCAGCAAAGAACAGGGTAACACTGAAGCTTTCTTT
CASKEQGNTEAFF
>TRBD1|TRBJ1-1|.|TRBV6-6
TGTGCCAGCAGTTTTGGACAGGGAAAGACAACTGAAGCTTTCTTT
CASSFGQGKTTEAFF
>.|TRBJ1-2|.|TRBV5-6
TGTGCCAGCAGACAGACAGGTCCCTACTATGGCTACACCTTC
CASRQTGPYYGYTF
>.|TRBJ2-7|.|TRBV15
TGTGCCACCAGCAGAGATCTAGAGCCATTGGGGTTTTACGAGCAGTACTTC
CATSRDLEPLGFYEQYF
>.|TRBJ2-7|.|TRBV4-3
TGCGCCAGCAGCCAGACCCTTATGAGCGAGCAGTACTTC
CASSQTLMSEQYF
>.|TRBJ2-3|.|TRBV9
TGTGCCAGCAGCGTAGGCCGGGGGAACACAGATACGCAGTATTTT
CASSVGRGNTDTQYF
>TRBD1|TRBJ2-3|.|TRBV30
TGTGCCTGGAGTCAAGTAACAGGGGGTAGGACAGATACGCAGTATTTT
CAWSQVTGGRTDTQYF
>.|TRBJ2-5|.|TRBV6-4
TGTGCCAGCAGCGGTGGGCCTGGGGAGACCCAGTACTTC
CASSGGPGETQYF
>.|TRBJ1-1|.|TRBV25-1
TGTGCCAGCAGGAGAGAGAACACTGAAGCTTTCTTT
CASRRENTEAFF
>.|TRBJ1-1|.|TRBV10-3
TGTGCCATCAGTGCGGCAAAAAACACTGAAGCTTTCTTT
CAISAAKNTEAFF
>.|TRBJ2-7|.|TRBV11-1
TGTGCCAGCAGCTTACGGCTTCCTAGCTCCTACGAGCAGTACTTC
CASSLRLPSSYEQYF
>.|TRBJ2-5|few|TRBV30
TGTGCCTGGAAACGCTCTGGGAAAAGGGGCCAAGAGACCCAGTACTTC
CAWKRSGKRGQETQYF
>TRBD1|TRBJ2-2|.|TRBV29-1
TGCAGCGCTGGGACAGGGAAGATCGGGGAGCTGTTTTTT
CSAGTGKIGELFF
>.|TRBJ1-2|.|TRBV25-1
TGTGCCAGCAGTACGAGAGGTAACTATGGCTACACCTTC
CASSTRGNYGYTF
>.|TRBJ1-5|.|TRBV28
TGTGCCAGCACCACTGGGGGGTTATGGAGCAATCAGCCCCAGCATTTT
CASTTGGLWSNQPQHF
>.|TRBJ2-7|.|TRBV6-5
TGTGCCAGCAGTCGACTGGCGAATACGGGGGAGCAGTACTTC
CASSRLANTGEQYF
>.|TRBJ1-1|.|TRBV10-2
TGCGCCAGCAGTGGGGGTAGGAACACTGAAGCTTTCTTT
CASSGGRNTEAFF
>.|TRBJ1-5|.|TRBV11-1
TGTGCCAGCAGCTTAGTAGACGATCAGCCCCAGCATTTT
CASSLVDDQPQHF
>TRBD1|TRBJ2-1|.|TRBV29-1
TGCAGCGGAGCGGACAGGGGGTTCAATGAGCAGTTCTTC
CSGADRGFNEQFF
>.|TRBJ2-1|.|TRBV27
TGTGCCAGCAGACATCAGACGGACTACAATGAGCAGTTCTTC
CASRHQTDYNEQFF
>.|TRBJ2-7|.|TRBV30
TGTGCCTGGAGTGTTGCCGGGGCGGTCTACGAGCAGTACTTC
CAWSVAGAVYEQYF
>.|TRBJ1-1|.|TRBV29-1
TGCAGCGTGGGGGGACGGATGAACACTGAAGCTTTCTTT
CSVGGRMNTEAFF
>.|TRBJ2-7|.|TRBV6-1
TGTGCCAGCACCAGACATGGCGAGCAGTACTTC
CASTRHGEQYF
>.|TRBJ2-3|few|TRBV2
TGTGCCAGCAGAACACCCTTTGGACTATCTACGCAGTATTTT
CASRTPFGLSTQYF
>.|TRBJ2-3|.|TRBV14
TGTGCCAGCAGCCAAGATCCCCCAGAATCGCAGTATTTT
CASSQDPPESQYF
>.|TRBJ2-7|.|TRBV21-1
TGTGCCAGCAGCATCGTGACTAGCAACCCATACGAGCAGTACTTC
CASSIVTSNPYEQYF
>.|TRBJ2-7|few|TRBV7-8
TGTGCCAGCAGCTTAGAGGGCGGACGGGGCTCCTACGAGCAGTACTTC
CASSLEGGRGSYEQYF
>TRBD1|TRBJ1-2|.|TRBV5-1
TGCGCCAGCAGCTTTGGAGACAGGGCCTATGGCTACACCTTC
CASSFGDRAYGYTF
>TRBD2|TRBJ2-1|many|TRBV11-2
TGTGCCAGCAGGCCTAGCGGGGGGGCCTACAATGAGCAGTTCTTC
CASRPSGGAYNEQFF
>.|TRBJ2-6|few|TRBV7-9
TGTGCCAGCAGCTTAGGTGGGGCTACTGGGGCCAACGTCCTGACTTTC
CASSLGGATGANVLTF
>.|TRBJ2-7|.|TRBV29-1
TGCAGCGCAAGGGGGAGTGGGGAGCAGTACTTC
CSARGSGEQYF
>.|TRBJ2-7|.|TRBV5-6
TGTGCCAGCAGCTTGATAGGGCAGGCCTACGAGCAGTACTTC
CASSLIGQAYEQYF
>.|TRBJ1-2|.|TRBV9
TGTGCCAGCAGCGTATGGAACTATGGCTACACCTTC
CASSVWNYGYTF
>TRBD1|TRBJ2-7|once|TRBV15
TGTGCCACCACCCTAGACAGGGGGCTGGGGTACGAGCAGTACTTC
CATTLDRGLGYEQYF
>.|TRBJ2-1|.|TRBV4-3
TGCGCCAGCAGCCAAGAACTCCTTTACAATGAGCAGTTCTTC
CASSQELLYNEQFF
>.|TRBJ2-3|.|TRBV30
TGTGCCTGGGGAAAGGGACATCCAAATACGCAGTATTTT
CAWGKGHPNTQYF
>.|TRBJ1-3|.|TRBV28
TGTGCCAGCAGTTCAAGAGGGATCCCCACCATATATTTT
CASSSRGIPTIYF
>.|TRBJ1-2|.|TRBV29-1
TGCAGCGTTGATCAGGGGCCCTATGGCTACACCTTC
CSVDQGPYGYTF
>TRBD1|TRBJ2-5|.|TRBV13
TGTGCCAGCAGCTTAGAAACGGGACAGGGGCGAGAGACCCAGTACTTC
CASSLETGQGRETQYF